This T cell receptor (beta chain) stems from a study of shared clonotypes between healthy human individuals. Germline V gene data show CDR1 as SGHDT and CDR2 as YYEEEE. Trimming removed 3 bases at V and 2 bases at J, with 15 bases between. The CDR3 sequence is 16 residues long. Findings and limits, study-wide: With few donors, the genetic and exposure-history diversity represented was limited.

A note on this clone: Its antigen remains unidentified.

Naive CD8 cells were CD45RO-negative, positively selected for CCR7, excluding terminally differentiated effector memory CD45RA+ cells. Profiling relied on immunoSEQ multiplex PCR, and the TCRdb table lists in-frame clones only, not all of them. The sample records some 2.1 million clones, 85% to 95% being singletons. What was sequenced was naive CD8+ T cells from PBMCs. This rearrangement joins TRBV5-6 to TRBJ2-1; tentatively, D is TRBD1 (6 bases). The sequence derives from a man in his late teens or twenties in good health. Some clones in this sample may be carry-over from other donors' samples. For the CDR3, the DNA is TGTGCCAGCAGCTCGCAACAGGGTGGGGCCTACAATGAGCAGTTCTTC. Translated: CASSSQQGGAYNEQFF.